The 16 T cell receptor beta chains in this list originate from one sample, sequenced in a study of blood T cell repertoires in COVID-19. The table came from immunoSEQ multiplex PCR; TCRdb's copy has only in-frame clones and leaves some out. In the table there are some 220,000 clones, about 82% of which are singletons. The sample consisted of peripheral blood. These receptors all stem from an older woman with active or convalescent COVID-19.

The chain carries TRBV5-5 and TRBJ2-2; TRBD2 matches 10 bases. Germline V gives CDR1 SGHKS, CDR2 YYEKEE (reference sequence). Losses at the gene ends were 4 bases for V and 0 bases for J; bases not matched to a gene: 3. The CDR3 is 16 residues long. The CDR3 region has the DNA TGTGCCAGCAGCACCGGACTAGCGGCGAACACCGGGGAGCTGTTTTTT. It yields the protein CASSTGLAANTGELFF. Drawing the rest from reference TRBV5-5 and TRBJ2-2, the complete variable domain is DAGVTQSPTHLIKTRGQQVTLRCSPISGHKSVSWYQQVLGQGPQFIFQYYEKEERGRGNFPDRFSARQFPNYSSELNVNALLLGDSALYLCASSTGLAANTGELFFGEGSRLTVL.

The chain recombines TRBV7-8 with TRBJ2-2, with unresolved D. Trimming removed 6 bases at V and 0 bases at J, with 17 bases between. The CDR3 is made up of 17 amino acids. The germline gives CDR1 SGHVS, CDR2 FQNEAQ. The chain's CDR3 is CASSLNIAPANTGELFF. DNA of the CDR3: TGTGCCAGCAGTTTAAATATTGCTCCAGCGAACACCGGGGAGCTGTTTTTT.

The V and J genes are TRBV27 and TRBJ1-1, with D perhaps TRBD1 (6 bases). Germline V CDR1 and CDR2: MNHEY, SMNVEV (reference sequence). This CDR3 has 19 amino acids. Trimming shortened V by 5 bases and J by 1 base, and 26 bases separated the two germline ends. The CDR3: CASSPMRRGARSRNTEAFF. The CDR3 coding sequence is TGTGCCAGCAGTCCCATGAGACGGGGGGCGCGTTCGAGGAACACTGAAGCTTTCTTT.

The genes are TRBV11-3 and TRBJ2-1; D remains ambiguous. Germline CDR1 SGHNT, CDR2 YENEEA. Trimming stripped 2 bases from V and 0 bases from J, with 14 bases between. The CDR3 is made up of 17 amino acids. CDR3 in amino acids: CASSLSYSTVSYNEQFF. DNA of the CDR3: TGTGCCAGCAGCTTAAGTTATAGCACTGTCTCCTACAATGAGCAGTTCTTC.

The chain uses TRBV7-9 and TRBJ2-5, with a tentative D call TRBD2 (5 bases). Germline CDR1 and CDR2: SEHNR and FQNEAQ (reference sequence). V was clipped by 6 bases and J by 4 bases, with 21 bases between them. This CDR3 contains 16 residues. In nucleotides, the CDR3 is TGTGCCAGCAGGGCGGGCTTTCCGGCAGAGCGAGAGACCCAGTACTTC. This encodes CASRAGFPAERETQYF.

The chain couples TRBV27 to TRBJ1-1; D ambiguous. Germline CDR1 MNHEY, CDR2 SMNVEV (reference sequence). The CDR3 covers 17 residues. V lost 5 bases to trimming and J lost 0 bases, with 19 bases between them. The chain's CDR3 is CASSPLFDMYLNTEAFF. DNA of the CDR3: TGTGCCAGCAGTCCCCTGTTCGACATGTACCTGAACACTGAAGCTTTCTTT.

The genes are TRBV5-4 and TRBJ2-5, with D possibly TRBD2 on 6 matching bases. The CDR3 runs to 12 residues. Germline-derived CDR1 and CDR2 are SGHNT and YYREEE (reference sequence). The germline V and J ends were trimmed by 4 bases and 4 bases, with 8 bases remaining between them. The CDR3 sequence: CASSGAGETQYF. As DNA, the CDR3 is TGTGCCAGCAGCGGAGCGGGAGAGACCCAGTACTTC.

The chain employs TRBV18 and TRBJ1-1; a weak D match, TRBD1 (5 bases). The germline gives CDR1 KGHSH, CDR2 LQKENI. V was pared by 5 bases and J by 7 bases, with 11 bases between. This CDR3 is built from 12 residues. The CDR3 nucleotides are TGTGCCAGCTCAAGAGGGGAGGGTGAAGCTTTCTTT. This translates into CASSRGEGEAFF.

This clone occurred once. The genes are TRBV5-5 and TRBJ2-3; D is possibly TRBD2 (6 bases). Trimming shortened V by 2 bases and J by 0 bases, and 10 bases separated the two germline ends. Germline values: CDR1 SGHKS, CDR2 YYEKEE (reference sequence). The CDR3 has 15 amino acids. The CDR3 loop is CASSFSGSSTDTQYF. CDR3 in DNA: TGTGCCAGCAGCTTTAGCGGTTCTAGCACAGATACGCAGTATTTT.

This clone occurred a few times. The chain carries TRBV6-1 and TRBJ1-5; tentatively, D is TRBD1 (6 bases). The germline CDR1 and CDR2 sequences are MNHNS and SASEGT. V was clipped by 1 base and J by 13 bases, with 17 bases between them. The CDR3 extends over 14 amino acids. In nucleotides, the CDR3 is TGTGCCAGCAGTGAAGGAGCAGGGGAGGGCCCACAGCATTTT. Translated: CASSEGAGEGPQHF.

This chain uses TRBV9 with TRBJ2-5, with D perhaps TRBD1 (6 bases). In germline, CDR1 is SGDLS, CDR2 YYNGEE. The CDR3 spans 16 residues. Trimming shortened V by 3 bases and J by 4 bases, and 19 bases separated the two germline ends. The CDR3 spells CASSAADSWAGETQYF. The CDR3 DNA follows: TGTGCCAGCAGCGCGGCGGACAGTTGGGCGGGAGAGACCCAGTACTTC.

The chain joins TRBV7-8 to TRBJ2-3; 9 bases are a match to TRBD2. This CDR3 is built from 15 residues. The V segment lost 5 bases and the J segment 4 bases; nucleotides outside the gene matches: 7. The V gene's germline CDR1 is SGHVS and CDR2 FQNEAQ. The CDR3 is CASSLGLARADTQYF. In DNA form, the CDR3 reads TGTGCCAGCAGCCTCGGACTAGCGCGAGCAGATACGCAGTATTTT.

The CDR3 nucleotides are TGTGCCAGCAGCTTAAGCGGGACAACTAATGAAAAACTGTTTTTT. This codes for CASSLSGTTNEKLFF. The gene calls are TRBV11-2 and TRBJ1-4; D gene uncertain. CDR3 length: 15 amino acids. Germline values: CDR1 SGHAT, CDR2 FQNNGV. The germline V and J ends were trimmed by 2 bases and 0 bases, with 7 bases remaining between them.

This chain links TRBV5-6 with TRBJ1-2; TRBD1 aligns across 7 bases. The CDR3 contains 13 residues. Germline lookup yields CDR1 SGHDT and CDR2 YYEEEE. V trimming: 4 bases; J trimming: 6 bases; junction bases outside the gene matches: 6. CDR3 DNA sequence: TGTGCCAGCAGCCTCAGGGGGAGTGATGGCTACACCTTC. This gives the protein CASSLRGSDGYTF.

In its sample, this clone was seen once. The chain couples TRBV19 to TRBJ1-1; 7 nucleotides agree with TRBD1. The CDR3 runs to 13 residues. Germline V gives CDR1 LNHDA, CDR2 SQIVND (reference sequence). V trimming: 4 bases; J trimming: 5 bases; junction bases outside the gene matches: 4. CDR3 residues: CASSNRGKTEAFF. In nucleotides, the CDR3 is TGTGCCAGTAGTAACAGGGGCAAGACTGAAGCTTTCTTT.

There are a few counts of this clone. V is TRBV6-6 and J is TRBJ2-2, with 10 bases that match TRBD2. With 5 bases clipped from V and 2 bases from J, the junction kept 2 bases outside the gene matches. CDR3 size: 15 residues. Germline V lookup: CDR1 MNHNY, CDR2 SVGAGI (reference sequence). This chain's CDR3 is CASSRTSGNTGELFF. CDR3 sequence (DNA): TGTGCCAGCAGTAGGACTAGCGGAAACACCGGGGAGCTGTTTTTT.